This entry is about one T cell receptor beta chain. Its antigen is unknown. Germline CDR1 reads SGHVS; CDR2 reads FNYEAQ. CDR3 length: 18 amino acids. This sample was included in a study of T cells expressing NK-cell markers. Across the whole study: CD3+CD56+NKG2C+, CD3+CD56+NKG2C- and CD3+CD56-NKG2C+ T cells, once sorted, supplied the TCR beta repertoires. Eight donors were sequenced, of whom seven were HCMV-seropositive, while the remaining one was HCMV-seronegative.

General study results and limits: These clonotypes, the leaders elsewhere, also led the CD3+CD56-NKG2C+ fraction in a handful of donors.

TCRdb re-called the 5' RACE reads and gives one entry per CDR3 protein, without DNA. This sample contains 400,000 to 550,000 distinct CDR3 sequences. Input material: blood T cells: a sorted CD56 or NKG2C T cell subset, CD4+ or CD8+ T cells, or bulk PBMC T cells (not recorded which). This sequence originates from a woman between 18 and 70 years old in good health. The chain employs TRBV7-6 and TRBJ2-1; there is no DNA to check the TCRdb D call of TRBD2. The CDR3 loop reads CASSFRPNPSGGYNEQFF.